The 7 T cell receptor beta chains given below trace back to one sample, sequenced in a study of blood T cell repertoires in COVID-19. This table comes from immunoSEQ multiplex PCR, and its TCRdb copy is limited to in-frame clones, with some not included. The sample shows approximately 330,000 clones, around nine tenths of them seen only once. The sample taken for sequencing was peripheral blood. The receptor set was obtained from a woman aged 45-59 years with active or convalescent COVID-19.

The rearrangement uses TRBV7-3 and TRBJ2-3; tentative D call: TRBD2 (5 bases). The CDR3 contains 15 residues. Germline CDR1 and CDR2: SGHTA and FQGTGA. The V end lost 1 base, the J end lost 0 bases, and 8 bases lay between the germline ends. The CDR3 nucleotides are TGTGCCAGCAGCTTAATTCGGGAAAGCACAGATACGCAGTATTTT. The encoded protein is CASSLIRESTDTQYF.

CDR3 residues: CASSLGYGQRTSGVYNEQFF. CDR3 in DNA: TGCGCCAGCAGCTTGGGTTACGGACAACGGACTAGCGGGGTTTACAATGAGCAGTTCTTC. The chain couples TRBV5-1 to TRBJ2-1, with 12 bases matching TRBD2. The CDR3 extends over 20 amino acids. In germline, CDR1 is SGHRS, CDR2 YFSETQ. The V segment lost 0 bases and the J segment 4 bases; nucleotides outside the gene matches: 14.

The chain couples TRBV29-1 to TRBJ2-5, with 10 bases that match TRBD2. Germline lookup yields CDR1 SQVTM and CDR2 ANQGSEA. CDR3 length: 13 amino acids. Unmatched junction bases numbered 7, after V lost 7 bases and J lost 5 bases. The CDR3 sequence is CSASGSAKETQYF. The DNA of the CDR3 is TGCAGCGCTAGCGGGAGTGCGAAGGAGACCCAGTACTTC.

The chain carries TRBV7-2 and TRBJ1-5; TRBD1 matches 8 bases. Per the germline V gene, CDR1 is SGHTA and CDR2 is FQGNSA. V trimming: 2 bases; J trimming: 7 bases; junction bases outside the gene matches: 10. The CDR3 extends over 16 amino acids. Here the CDR3 reads CASSLSLTGVVQPQHF. DNA of the CDR3: TGTGCCAGCAGCTTAAGTTTGACAGGGGTTGTGCAGCCCCAGCATTTT.

The chain uses TRBV2 and TRBJ1-1; possibly TRBD1 for D (5 bases). Germline assignment: CDR1 SNHLY and CDR2 FYNNEI. Trimming took 6 bases from V and 3 from J, leaving 14 bases between them. The CDR3 is made up of 14 amino acids. CDR3 in DNA: TGTGCCAGCAGGAACCAAGGGGTCGACACTGAAGCTTTCTTT. Its protein is CASRNQGVDTEAFF.

The rearrangement joins TRBV7-9 to TRBJ2-7; tentative D call: TRBD1 (5 bases). V was shortened by 3 bases and J by 6 bases, with 12 bases between the two germline ends. Germline V lookup: CDR1 SEHNR, CDR2 FQNEAQ (reference sequence). This CDR3 comprises 13 residues. CDR3 DNA: TGTGCCAGCAGCTTGACAGCCACCATCGAGCAGTACTTC. This encodes CASSLTATIEQYF.

V is TRBV6-5 and J is TRBJ2-7; TRBD1 aligns across 7 bases. Per the germline V gene, CDR1 is MNHEY and CDR2 is SVGAGI. Trimming cost V 7 bases and J 2 bases; bases outside gene matches: 11. The CDR3 spans 15 residues. The CDR3 here is CASTRSSQGAYEQYF. The CDR3 DNA reads TGTGCCAGCACTAGATCGTCCCAGGGGGCCTACGAGCAGTACTTC.